This T cell receptor (beta chain) was sequenced in a study of T cell clones after liver transplantation. The wider study: Liver transplant recipients had immunosuppression withdrawal attempted within 2 years. A pre-transplant mixed lymphocyte reaction with TCRbeta sequencing defined graft-donor-reactive clones followed in post-transplant blood.

TCRdb keeps only in-frame clones here, not all; method: immunoSEQ multiplex PCR. The sample holds 24,000 or so clones; more than 60% are singletons and the top ten take around 2.9%. Study conclusions and caveats: Post-transplant time points were not standardized, so conclusions are preliminary. Donor-reactive sequences fell more than third party-reactive ones, suggesting partial deletion.

This clone was detected a few times. No antigen is known for it. Germline CDR1 reads MDHEN; CDR2 reads SYDVKM. V lost 5 bases, J lost 5 bases, and 6 bases stayed unmatched. There are 14 residues in the CDR3. The material was CD4+ T cells from blood, obtained before liver transplant. This receptor was identified in a human donor who received a liver transplant. J is TRBJ1-1 and V is TRBV28, with TRBD1 matching over 9 bases. CDR3 sequence (DNA): TGTGCCAGCAGTCCTAGACAGGGGGGGACTGAAGCTTTCTTT. It encodes CASSPRQGGTEAFF.